The TCR beta chain under discussion was sequenced for a study of cytomegalovirus exposure and HLA in healthy donors. 13 Jbeta primers and 60 Vbeta primers were used for the PCR. Repertoires were generated with immunoSEQ multiplex PCR, while TCRdb's copy carries only in-frame clones and drops some. The table shows 130,000 or so clones, with about four fifths occurring only once. On this clone itself: The antigen is undetermined.

The CDR3 is 14 residues long. V was pared by 2 bases and J by 3 bases, with 11 bases between. In germline, CDR1 is SGHRS, CDR2 YFSETQ. Study-wide findings and caveats: Most sequenced TCRs were rare (though some public TCRs occurred in many donors).

The TCR originated in a man under 40 in good health and CMV-seronegative. Sequencing used PBMCs. The rearrangement joins TRBV5-1 to TRBJ2-5; the D is unclear. In DNA form, the CDR3 reads TGCGCCAGCAGCTTACTCCCCCAAGAAGAGACCCAGTACTTC. The encoded protein is CASSLLPQEETQYF.